This TCR beta chain originates from a study of CD8 T cells in ankylosing spondylitis. Whole-study findings and limits: Within peripheral blood, clones linked to disease were CD8+ and relatively rare.

Researchers built TCR beta libraries using quantitative 5'-RACE with molecular barcodes. TCRdb re-called the 5' RACE reads with MiXCR, one entry per CDR3 protein. This table holds some 37,000 distinct CDR3 sequences, 6% found once. This clonotype was picked up many times. Its antigen is not known. The germline CDR1 and CDR2 sequences are SQVTM and ANQGSEA. Trimming took off 3 bases at V and 0 bases at J, with 12 bases between the two ends. CDR3 length: 14 residues. The clonotype comes from a male donor with ankylosing spondylitis or in good health (not recorded which). Material: blood, either unsorted or a sorted T cell fraction (not recorded which). This chain uses TRBV29-1 with TRBJ2-7; D is possibly TRBD2 (6 bases). The chain's CDR3 is CSVEAEGSSYEQYF. Here the CDR3 DNA reads TGCAGCGTTGAGGCGGAGGGCAGCTCCTACGAGCAGTACTTC.